This T cell receptor beta chain is from a study of cytomegalovirus exposure and HLA in healthy donors. Study-level findings and limits: The finding came from a later analysis; first-cohort TCR clusters tended to co-occur in the roughly 120 validation repertoires. Cytomegalovirus status was reportedly diagnosed by the classifier with high sensitivity and specificity. Cytomegalovirus-associated status was assigned to approximately 160 TCR beta chains. Confirmation was obtained in vitro that a few CMV-associated chains are specific for CMV antigens.

The CDR3 is made up of 17 amino acids. Trimming pared 6 bases from V and 6 bases from J, leaving 26 bases between. CDR1 and CDR2 (germline): MRHNA, SNTAGT. Sequencing used immunoSEQ multiplex PCR; TCRdb keeps in-frame clones, though not all of them. The data contain about 220,000 clones, around nine tenths of them seen just once; the ten biggest clones take up more than 1%. Concerning this clone itself: The antigen is not known.

The chain couples TRBV6-4 to TRBJ1-2; a weak D match, TRBD1 (5 bases). This receptor was obtained from a woman aged 18-35 years in good health and CMV-seronegative. The sample consisted of PBMCs. The CDR3 here is CASSIHYGGWLVHGYTF. In DNA, the CDR3 is TGTGCCAGCAGCATACATTACGGGGGATGGCTTGTCCATGGCTACACCTTC.